A selection of T cell receptor beta chains follows, all from one sample in a study of PD-1 blockade in classical Hodgkin lymphoma. Repertoires were generated with immunoSEQ multiplex PCR, while TCRdb's copy carries only in-frame clones and drops some. The data show some 20,000 clones, with 75% to 85% seen just once and about 22% held by the top ten. Source: peripheral blood mononuclear cells (PBMCs), taken before the fourth cycle of nivolumab. The source is a human donor with classical Hodgkin lymphoma. The conserved cysteine and the conserved F or W are not part of the CDR3 here. Fields, in order: V gene, J gene, D gene, CDR3 protein. D genes are given only for firm matches.

V gene: TRBV6-5; J gene: TRBJ1-3; D gene: NA; CDR3 protein: ASSYDSGNTIY
V gene: TRBV30; J gene: TRBJ2-7; D gene: NA; CDR3 protein: AWSVLLGVTYEQY
V gene: TRBV29-1; J gene: TRBJ1-1; D gene: NA; CDR3 protein: SVESGLYMNTEAF
V gene: TRBV2; J gene: TRBJ2-5; D gene: NA; CDR3 protein: ASTGTGRGQETQY
V gene: TRBV6-5; J gene: TRBJ2-7; D gene: TRBD1; CDR3 protein: ASSYGDRDHEQY
V gene: TRBV18; J gene: TRBJ2-7; D gene: NA; CDR3 protein: ASSHRYDPSYEQY
V gene: TRBV6-5; J gene: TRBJ2-3; D gene: NA; CDR3 protein: ASQTGGLGTDTQY
V gene: TRBV10-3; J gene: TRBJ2-1; D gene: NA; CDR3 protein: AISEDSHNEQF
V gene: TRBV19; J gene: TRBJ1-3; D gene: NA; CDR3 protein: ASSTGTGVRGNTIY
V gene: TRBV18; J gene: TRBJ1-1; D gene: NA; CDR3 protein: ASSPDLSTEAF
V gene: TRBV2; J gene: TRBJ2-3; D gene: NA; CDR3 protein: ASSLESGDTDTQY
V gene: TRBV4-3; J gene: TRBJ1-3; D gene: TRBD1; CDR3 protein: ASSTRQGTVAGNTIY
V gene: TRBV7-6; J gene: TRBJ2-7; D gene: NA; CDR3 protein: ASSNTGPRDEQY
V gene: TRBV6-5; J gene: TRBJ1-5; D gene: NA; CDR3 protein: ASSPGRGGQPQH
V gene: TRBV19; J gene: TRBJ1-1; D gene: NA; CDR3 protein: ASSITSNTEAF
V gene: TRBV11-2; J gene: TRBJ2-3; D gene: NA; CDR3 protein: ASSSYMAGTDTQY
V gene: TRBV27; J gene: TRBJ1-5; D gene: NA; CDR3 protein: ASSLMGNQPQH
V gene: TRBV2; J gene: TRBJ1-6; D gene: NA; CDR3 protein: ASSEWGVRSPLH
V gene: TRBV6-1; J gene: TRBJ2-7; D gene: NA; CDR3 protein: ASSEDPLLSYEQY
V gene: TRBV5-1; J gene: TRBJ1-1; D gene: NA; CDR3 protein: ASSSVGQNTEAF
V gene: TRBV28; J gene: TRBJ2-7; D gene: NA; CDR3 protein: ASSLSSPPGPGSYEQY
V gene: TRBV29-1; J gene: TRBJ2-2; D gene: NA; CDR3 protein: SVLGVIAGELF
V gene: TRBV6-5; J gene: TRBJ2-2; D gene: NA; CDR3 protein: ASSRRPGVRTELF
V gene: TRBV2; J gene: TRBJ1-4; D gene: NA; CDR3 protein: ATGGEINEKLF
V gene: TRBV6-6; J gene: TRBJ1-1; D gene: NA; CDR3 protein: ASSYPVEMTEAF
V gene: TRBV12-5; J gene: TRBJ1-2; D gene: NA; CDR3 protein: ASGLAGGPGYGYT
V gene: TRBV21-1; J gene: TRBJ1-3; D gene: NA; CDR3 protein: ASSKGYFAKWDSGNTIY
V gene: TRBV10-3; J gene: TRBJ2-7; D gene: TRBD2; CDR3 protein: AISGTSIHEQY
V gene: TRBV19; J gene: TRBJ2-5; D gene: NA; CDR3 protein: ASSWGAGETQY
V gene: TRBV29-1; J gene: TRBJ2-5; D gene: TRBD2; CDR3 protein: SVEDLRGSGGYQETQY
V gene: TRBV5-6; J gene: TRBJ2-4; D gene: NA; CDR3 protein: ASSFNEGAKNIQY
V gene: TRBV14; J gene: TRBJ1-3; D gene: TRBD1; CDR3 protein: ASSPGTAGNTIY
V gene: TRBV13; J gene: TRBJ1-4; D gene: NA; CDR3 protein: ASSLGWGAGEKLF
V gene: TRBV7-8; J gene: TRBJ1-5; D gene: NA; CDR3 protein: ASSPLGPYSNQPQH
V gene: TRBV21-1; J gene: TRBJ2-5; D gene: NA; CDR3 protein: ASSIKAGGGRKTQY
V gene: TRBV5-1; J gene: TRBJ2-3; D gene: NA; CDR3 protein: ASSLVRPTPGTDTQY
V gene: TRBV7-8; J gene: TRBJ1-1; D gene: NA; CDR3 protein: ASSLRWNTEAF
V gene: TRBV7-2; J gene: TRBJ2-5; D gene: TRBD2; CDR3 protein: ASSTASGRQQETQY
V gene: TRBV11-2; J gene: TRBJ2-7; D gene: NA; CDR3 protein: ASSFLTAGTYEQY
V gene: TRBV15; J gene: TRBJ1-2; D gene: TRBD1; CDR3 protein: ATSRDYRGQGYGYT
V gene: TRBV19; J gene: TRBJ1-1; D gene: NA; CDR3 protein: ASSERQDGTEAF
V gene: TRBV6-4; J gene: TRBJ2-5; D gene: TRBD2; CDR3 protein: ASSELAGAQETQY
V gene: TRBV11-2; J gene: TRBJ2-1; D gene: TRBD2; CDR3 protein: ASRGLAGAPYNEQF
V gene: TRBV13; J gene: TRBJ1-6; D gene: TRBD1; CDR3 protein: ASSLGTGGNSPLH
V gene: TRBV19; J gene: TRBJ1-1; D gene: TRBD1; CDR3 protein: ASSPYPGTGTPAF
V gene: TRBV5-3; J gene: TRBJ1-1; D gene: NA; CDR3 protein: ARSLVWGGTEAF
V gene: TRBV15; J gene: TRBJ1-2; D gene: TRBD1; CDR3 protein: ATSGGQGRGYT
V gene: TRBV5-4; J gene: TRBJ2-1; D gene: NA; CDR3 protein: ASSLRSSYNEQF
V gene: TRBV9; J gene: TRBJ2-7; D gene: TRBD2; CDR3 protein: ASSVAREAGNNYEQY
V gene: TRBV11-2; J gene: TRBJ1-4; D gene: NA; CDR3 protein: ASSLVLSGAPGEKLF
V gene: TRBV5-4; J gene: TRBJ2-5; D gene: TRBD2; CDR3 protein: ASSVKVGGKQETQY
V gene: TRBV6-5; J gene: TRBJ2-5; D gene: NA; CDR3 protein: ASSYRGTVQETQY
V gene: TRBV5-6; J gene: TRBJ2-5; D gene: NA; CDR3 protein: ASSLGGASETQY